One and the same sample provided the 9 T cell receptor beta chains below, sequenced in a study of shared T cell receptors in the human thymus. Only in-frame clones appear in the TCRdb table, and some are missing; sequencing was by immunoSEQ multiplex PCR. The sample yields approximately 490,000 clones, around 78% seen once. The same data also went into a second study, on human thymus T cells.

The sequencing sample was made of thymocytes. Receptors were obtained from a boy in the first two years of life with a congenital heart defect.

The V and J genes are TRBV10-1 and TRBJ2-2; 10 nucleotides line up with TRBD2. There are 16 residues in the CDR3. Germline V gene sequence: CDR1 WNHNN, CDR2 SYGVQD (reference sequence). The junction had 5 bases not matched to a gene; V was cut back by 1 base and J by 6 bases. The CDR3 bases are TGCGCCAGCAGTGAGTTCAGGACTAGCGGCCCCGGGGAGCTGTTTTTT. This sequence encodes CASSEFRTSGPGELFF.

This chain links TRBV30 with TRBJ2-7; maybe TRBD1 (5 bases). The length of the CDR3 is 14 residues. Germline V gene data show CDR1 as GTSNPN and CDR2 as SVGIG (reference sequence). V was shortened by 0 bases and J by 1 base, with 10 bases between the two germline ends. The CDR3 loop reads CAWSVKYRSYEQYF. The CDR3 DNA is TGTGCCTGGAGTGTAAAGTACAGGTCCTACGAGCAGTACTTC.

This sequence joins TRBV5-8 and TRBJ1-2, with a possible D match to TRBD1 (5 bases). The CDR3 is 16 amino acids. Germline V gene data show CDR1 as SGHTS and CDR2 as YDEGEE. V dropped 4 bases and J dropped 0 bases, with 16 bases sitting between them. CDR3 DNA sequence: TGTGCCAGCAGCCCTGGCCCAGACAGAGCTAACTATGGCTACACCTTC. It translates to CASSPGPDRANYGYTF.

This clone was seen just once. The CDR3 DNA follows: TGCGCCAGCAGGGAAGACAACACAGATACGCAGTATTTT. Translated, it gives CASREDNTDTQYF. J is TRBJ2-3 and V is TRBV5-1; the D is unclear. The germline CDR1 and CDR2 sequences are SGHRS and YFSETQ. CDR3 length equals 13 residues. Between the trimmed V and J ends, which lost 5 bases and 2 bases, there was a span of 9 bases.

This chain connects TRBV7-2 to TRBJ2-7, with D possibly TRBD1 on 6 matching bases. Between the trimmed V and J ends, which lost 6 bases and 5 bases, there was a span of 32 bases. CDR1 is SGHTA, CDR2 FQGNSA, per germline. This CDR3 contains 19 residues. CDR3: CASSKQGGEGDGPFDEQYF. The CDR3 DNA is TGTGCCAGCAGTAAACAGGGTGGTGAGGGGGACGGCCCTTTTGACGAGCAGTACTTC.

V gene TRBV2 combines with J gene TRBJ1-1, with D tentatively TRBD1 (6 bases). The CDR3 has 14 residues. Germline-derived CDR1 and CDR2 are SNHLY and FYNNEI. Trimming pared 7 bases from V and 0 bases from J, leaving 12 bases between. Written as DNA, the CDR3 is TGTGCCAGCATTCCGGGACACTTGAACACTGAAGCTTTCTTT. As protein: CASIPGHLNTEAFF.

This clone showed up just once. This rearrangement joins TRBV4-2 to TRBJ2-1, with 8 bases matching TRBD2. Germline values: CDR1 LGHNA, CDR2 YNFKEQ. V was clipped by 0 bases and J by 5 bases; unmatched bases: 12. This CDR3 spans 18 amino acids. The CDR3, as DNA: TGTGCCAGCAGCCAAGATGGGAGGGAGACTAGCGAACACAATGAGCAGTTCTTC. Translation: CASSQDGRETSEHNEQFF.

The chain carries TRBV27 and TRBJ2-4; 10 bases fit TRBD2. The CDR3 totals 13 residues. The trim removed 9 bases at V and 10 bases at J, leaving 9 bases unmatched. In germline, CDR1 is MNHEY, CDR2 SMNVEV (reference sequence). The CDR3 sequence is CASKEAGGGIQYF. In DNA form, the CDR3 reads TGTGCCAGTAAAGAAGCGGGAGGGGGTATTCAGTACTTC.

This chain uses TRBV5-4 with TRBJ2-5; the match to TRBD2 covers 10 bases. The germline gives CDR1 SGHNT, CDR2 YYREEE (reference sequence). V dropped 3 bases and J dropped 0; count of bases not matched to a gene: 5. This CDR3 comprises 16 residues. CDR3 region: CASSSGTSAHQETQYF. Written as DNA, the CDR3 is TGTGCCAGCAGCTCCGGGACTAGCGCCCACCAAGAGACCCAGTACTTC. Full variable domain (remainder filled in from reference TRBV5-4 and TRBJ2-5): ETGVTQSPTHLIKTRGQQVTLRCSSQSGHNTVSWYQQALGQGPQFIFQYYREEENGRGNFPPRFSGLQFPNYSSELNVNALELDDSALYLCASSSGTSAHQETQYFGPGTRLLVL.